Below, 12 T cell receptor beta chains from the same sample are listed, as sequenced in a study of blood T cell repertoires in COVID-19. Profiled with immunoSEQ multiplex PCR; TCRdb holds only in-frame clones, not every one. The sample has around 430,000 clones; roughly 88% are singletons. Specimen: peripheral blood. Receptors were obtained from a woman in her forties or fifties with COVID-19, enrolled during active disease.

The V and J genes are TRBV5-6 and TRBJ1-2, with a tentative D call TRBD1 (6 bases). Germline-derived CDR1 and CDR2 are SGHDT and YYEEEE. V shed 4 bases and J shed 6 bases, with 13 bases lying between them. The CDR3 length is 13 residues. Here the CDR3 DNA reads TGTGCCAGCAGCGGTGGGACACGGAATGGCTACACCTTC. Its protein product is CASSGGTRNGYTF.

The chain recombines TRBV5-1 with TRBJ2-1; TRBD2 agrees at 9 bases. The V gene's germline CDR1 is SGHRS and CDR2 YFSETQ. The CDR3 has 16 amino acids. J gave up 3 bases and V 6 bases, and 10 bases lay outside the gene matches. The CDR3 sequence is CASTQEAGGFYNEQFF. DNA for the CDR3: TGCGCCAGCACCCAAGAAGCGGGGGGATTCTACAATGAGCAGTTCTTC. Combining the CDR3 with reference TRBV5-1 and TRBJ2-1 gives the whole variable domain KAGVTQTPRYLIKTRGQQVTLSCSPISGHRSVSWYQQTPGQGLQFLFEYFSETQRNKGNFPGRFSGRQFSNSRSEMNVSTLELGDSALYLCASTQEAGGFYNEQFFGPGTRLTVL.

The V and J genes are TRBV6-2 or TRBV6-3 and TRBJ1-1; TRBD1 agrees at 7 bases. V trimming: 2 bases; J trimming: 0 bases; junction bases outside the gene matches: 12. Germline CDR1 reads MNHEY; CDR2 reads SVGEGT. This CDR3 is built from 18 residues. The CDR3 DNA follows: TGTGCCAGCAGTTACCCCCGGGACAGCCATTTTATGAACACTGAAGCTTTCTTT. It encodes CASSYPRDSHFMNTEAFF.

This chain links TRBV7-8 with TRBJ2-7; 8 nucleotides match TRBD2. CDR3 length: 14 amino acids. Germline CDR1 is SGHVS and CDR2 is FQNEAQ. Trimming cost V 3 bases and J 2 bases; bases outside gene matches: 3. The DNA for the CDR3 is TGTGCCAGCAGCTTGGAACTAGCGGCCTACGAGCAGTACTTC. It codes for CASSLELAAYEQYF.

The gene calls are TRBV2 and TRBJ1-1; possibly TRBD1 for D (5 bases). Trimming left V 3 bases short and J 2 bases short, with 10 bases between. The CDR3 consists of 14 residues. From germline, CDR1 is SNHLY and CDR2 FYNNEI. CDR3 sequence (DNA): TGTGCCAGCAGTGACAGGGCGGGAAACACTGAAGCTTTCTTT. Residues: CASSDRAGNTEAFF.

The chain joins TRBV7-2 to TRBJ2-6; possibly TRBD1 for D (5 bases). The CDR3 is 17 amino acids. Germline V CDR1 and CDR2: SGHTA, FQGNSA. V was shortened by 1 base and J by 4 bases, with 14 bases between the two germline ends. The CDR3: CASSLVWTRSGANVLTF. The CDR3 DNA is TGTGCCAGCAGCTTAGTTTGGACAAGGAGCGGGGCCAACGTCCTGACTTTC. The entire variable domain, with the rest obtained from reference TRBV7-2 and TRBJ2-6, is as follows: GAGVSQSPSNKVTEKGKDVELRCDPISGHTALYWYRQSLGQGLEFLIYFQGNSAPDKSGLPSDRFSAERTGGSVSTLTIQRTQQEDSAVYLCASSLVWTRSGANVLTFGAGSRLTVL.

CDR3 nucleotide sequence: TGCGCCAGCAGCCAAGGAGGTGACTCAGAGACCCAGTACTTC. Amino acid sequence: CASSQGGDSETQYF. The chain uses TRBV4-1 and TRBJ2-5; D unresolved. CDR1 is MGHRA and CDR2 is YSYEKL in the germline V gene. The CDR3 covers 14 residues. The V and J ends lost 1 base and 4 bases respectively, with 10 bases between them.

V and J are TRBV2 and TRBJ1-4; D is unresolved. V lost 1 base, J lost 10 bases, and 19 bases lay in between. The CDR3 contains 16 residues. The germline V gene encodes CDR1 SNHLY and CDR2 FYNNEI. CDR3: CASSEGALGSAGKLFF. DNA of the CDR3: TGTGCCAGCAGTGAAGGGGCTTTAGGCTCAGCGGGAAAACTGTTTTTT. Complete variable domain (other parts from reference TRBV2 and TRBJ1-4): EPEVTQTPSHQVTQMGQEVILRCVPISNHLYFYWYRQILGQKVEFLVSFYNNEISEKSEIFDDQFSVERPDGSNFTLKIRSTKLEDSAMYFCASSEGALGSAGKLFFGSGTQLSVL.

CDR3 bases: TGTGCCAGCAGCCAAGGAGACAGGCACCGGGAGACCCAGTACTTC. It specifies CASSQGDRHRETQYF. This sequence joins TRBV14 and TRBJ2-5; perhaps TRBD1 as D (6 bases). Germline V CDR1 and CDR2: SGHDN, FVKESK. The V end was cut by 1 base, the J end by 5 bases, with 14 bases between. The CDR3 covers 15 residues.

The V and J genes are TRBV5-1 and TRBJ2-7; 9 bases are shared with TRBD2. Germline CDR1 is SGHRS and CDR2 is YFSETQ. V was pared by 2 bases and J by 1 base, with 10 bases of the junction left unmatched. The CDR3 covers 17 residues. The CDR3 bases are TGCGCCAGCAGCTTAGCCGTGGCGGGGGGGATATCCTACGAGCAGTACTTC. It codes for CASSLAVAGGISYEQYF. The whole variable domain, filled in from reference TRBV5-1 and TRBJ2-7, reads KAGVTQTPRYLIKTRGQQVTLSCSPISGHRSVSWYQQTPGQGLQFLFEYFSETQRNKGNFPGRFSGRQFSNSRSEMNVSTLELGDSALYLCASSLAVAGGISYEQYFGPGTRLTVT.

This chain uses TRBV12-3 or TRBV12-4 with TRBJ2-1; 9 positions agree with TRBD2. Unmatched junction bases numbered 5, after V lost 2 bases and J lost 12 bases. The CDR3 loop spans 13 amino acids. The CDR3 is CASSLSLAGRQFF. The CDR3 bases are TGTGCCAGCAGTTTATCCCTAGCGGGACGGCAGTTCTTC.

The V gene is TRBV5-1, the J gene TRBJ2-1; TRBD2 agrees at 10 bases. J was trimmed by 8 bases and V by 6 bases; bases with no gene match: 11. The germline V gene has CDR1 SGHRS and CDR2 YFSETQ. The CDR3 has 15 amino acids. The CDR3 loop is CASMAASGGGYEQFF. CDR3 bases: TGCGCCAGCATGGCGGCTAGCGGGGGTGGATATGAGCAGTTCTTC.